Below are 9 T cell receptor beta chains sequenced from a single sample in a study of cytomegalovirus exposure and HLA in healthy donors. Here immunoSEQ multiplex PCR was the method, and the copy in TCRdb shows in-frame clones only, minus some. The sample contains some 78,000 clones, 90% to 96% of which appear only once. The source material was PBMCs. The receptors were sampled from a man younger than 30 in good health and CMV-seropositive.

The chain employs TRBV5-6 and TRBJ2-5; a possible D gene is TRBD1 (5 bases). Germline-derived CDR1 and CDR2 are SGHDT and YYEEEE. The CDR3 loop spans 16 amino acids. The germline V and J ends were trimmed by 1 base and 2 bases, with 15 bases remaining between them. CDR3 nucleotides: TGTGCCAGCAGCTTGCGGTGGGGCCCGAGGCAAGAGACCCAGTACTTC. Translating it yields CASSLRWGPRQETQYF.

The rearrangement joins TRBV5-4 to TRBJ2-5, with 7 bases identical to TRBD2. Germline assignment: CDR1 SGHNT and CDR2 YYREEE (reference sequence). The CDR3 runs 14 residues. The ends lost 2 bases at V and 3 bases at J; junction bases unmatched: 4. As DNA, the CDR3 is TGTGCCAGCAGCTTAGGCGGGAGCAAAGAGACCCAGTACTTC. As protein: CASSLGGSKETQYF.

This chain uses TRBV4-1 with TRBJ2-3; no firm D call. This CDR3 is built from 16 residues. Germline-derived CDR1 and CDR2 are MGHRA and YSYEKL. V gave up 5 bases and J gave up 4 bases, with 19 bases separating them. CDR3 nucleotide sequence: TGCGCCAGCAGCGACCGTGCCAGCGTCAAGGCAGATACGCAGTATTTT. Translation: CASSDRASVKADTQYF.

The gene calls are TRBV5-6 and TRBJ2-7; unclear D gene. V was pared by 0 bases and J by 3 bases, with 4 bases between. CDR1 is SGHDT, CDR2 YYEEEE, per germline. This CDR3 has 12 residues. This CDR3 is CASSLDGYEQYF. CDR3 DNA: TGTGCCAGCAGCTTGGACGGCTACGAGCAGTACTTC.

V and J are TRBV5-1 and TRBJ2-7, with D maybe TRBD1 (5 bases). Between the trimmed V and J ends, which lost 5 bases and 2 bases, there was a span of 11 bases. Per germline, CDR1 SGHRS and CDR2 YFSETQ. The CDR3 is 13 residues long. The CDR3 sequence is CASRTDITYEQYF. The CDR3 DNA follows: TGCGCCAGCAGAACGGACATAACCTACGAGCAGTACTTC.

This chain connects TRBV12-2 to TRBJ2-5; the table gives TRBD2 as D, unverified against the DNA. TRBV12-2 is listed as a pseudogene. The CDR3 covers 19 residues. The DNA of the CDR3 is TGTGCAAGTCGCTTAGGCGGGTTTTTGGCTAGCGGGTCGGTAGAGACCCAGTACTTC. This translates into CASRLGGFLASGSVETQYF.

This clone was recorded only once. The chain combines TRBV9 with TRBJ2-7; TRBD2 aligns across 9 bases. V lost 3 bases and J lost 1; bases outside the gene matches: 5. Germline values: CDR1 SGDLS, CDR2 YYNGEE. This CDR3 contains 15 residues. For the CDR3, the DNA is TGTGCCAGCAGCGCCTCTAGCGGGGTTTCCTACGAGCAGTACTTC. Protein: CASSASSGVSYEQYF.

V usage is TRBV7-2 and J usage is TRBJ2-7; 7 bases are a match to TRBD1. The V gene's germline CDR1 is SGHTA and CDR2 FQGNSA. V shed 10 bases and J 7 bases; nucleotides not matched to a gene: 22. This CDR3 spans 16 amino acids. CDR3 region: CATTPGQTSVSKEQYF. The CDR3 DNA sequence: TGTGCCACTACACCGGGACAGACCTCTGTTTCGAAAGAGCAGTACTTC. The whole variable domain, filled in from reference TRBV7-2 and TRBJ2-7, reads GAGVSQSPSNKVTEKGKDVELRCDPISGHTALYWYRQSLGQGLEFLIYFQGNSAPDKSGLPSDRFSAERTGGSVSTLTIQRTQQEDSAVYLCATTPGQTSVSKEQYFGPGTRLTVT.

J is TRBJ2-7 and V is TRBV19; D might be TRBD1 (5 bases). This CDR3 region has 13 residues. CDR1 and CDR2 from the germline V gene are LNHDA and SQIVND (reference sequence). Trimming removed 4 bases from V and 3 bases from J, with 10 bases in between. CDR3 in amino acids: CASSRTQDYEQYF. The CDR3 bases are TGTGCCAGTAGTAGAACACAGGACTACGAGCAGTACTTC.